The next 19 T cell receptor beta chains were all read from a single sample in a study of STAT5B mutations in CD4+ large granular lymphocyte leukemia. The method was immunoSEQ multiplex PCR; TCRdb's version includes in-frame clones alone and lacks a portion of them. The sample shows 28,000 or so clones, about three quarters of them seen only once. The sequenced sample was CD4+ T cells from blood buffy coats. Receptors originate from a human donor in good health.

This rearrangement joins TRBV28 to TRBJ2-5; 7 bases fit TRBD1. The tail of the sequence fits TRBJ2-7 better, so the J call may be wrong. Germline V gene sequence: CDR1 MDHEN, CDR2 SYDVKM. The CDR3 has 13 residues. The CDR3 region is CASRWDSGYEQYF. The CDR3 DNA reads TGTGCCAGCAGATGGGACAGTGGCTACGAGCAGTACTTC.

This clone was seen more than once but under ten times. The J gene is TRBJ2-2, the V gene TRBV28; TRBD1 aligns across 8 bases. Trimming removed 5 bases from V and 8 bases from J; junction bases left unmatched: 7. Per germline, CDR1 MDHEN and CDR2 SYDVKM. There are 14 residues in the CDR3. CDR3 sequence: CASSLGQAIGELFF. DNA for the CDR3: TGTGCCAGCAGTCTGGGACAGGCGATAGGGGAGCTGTTTTTT.

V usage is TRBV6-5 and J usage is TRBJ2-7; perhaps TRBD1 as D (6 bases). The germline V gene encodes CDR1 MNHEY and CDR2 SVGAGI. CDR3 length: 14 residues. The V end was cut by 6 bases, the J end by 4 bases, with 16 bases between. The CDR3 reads CASSPNRVGYEQYF. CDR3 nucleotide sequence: TGTGCCAGCAGCCCAAACAGGGTCGGGTACGAGCAGTACTTC.

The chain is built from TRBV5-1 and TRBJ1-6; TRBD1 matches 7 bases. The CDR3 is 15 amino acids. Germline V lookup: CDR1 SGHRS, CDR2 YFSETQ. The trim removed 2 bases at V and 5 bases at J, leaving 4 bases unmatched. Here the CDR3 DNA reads TGCGCCAGCAGCTTTAGCAGGGGGGATAATTCACCCCTCCACTTT. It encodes CASSFSRGDNSPLHF.

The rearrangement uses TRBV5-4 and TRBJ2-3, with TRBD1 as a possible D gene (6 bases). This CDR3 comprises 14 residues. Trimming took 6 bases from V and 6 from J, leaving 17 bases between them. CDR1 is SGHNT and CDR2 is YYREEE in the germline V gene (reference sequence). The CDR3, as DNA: TGTGCCAGCAACTCAGGGGCAGGTTCCGATACGCAGTATTTT. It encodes CASNSGAGSDTQYF.

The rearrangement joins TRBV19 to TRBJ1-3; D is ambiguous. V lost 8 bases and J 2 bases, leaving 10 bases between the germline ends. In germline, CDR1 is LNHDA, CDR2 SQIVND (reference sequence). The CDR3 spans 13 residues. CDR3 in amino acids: CASALTAGNTIYF. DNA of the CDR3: TGTGCCAGTGCCCTGACGGCTGGAAACACCATATATTTT.

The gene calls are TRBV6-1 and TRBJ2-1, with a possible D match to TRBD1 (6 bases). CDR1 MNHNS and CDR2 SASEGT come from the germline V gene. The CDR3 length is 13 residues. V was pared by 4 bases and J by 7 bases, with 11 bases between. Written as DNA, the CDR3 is TGTGCCAGCAGTGCCAGGGGCCGGAATGAGCAGTTCTTC. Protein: CASSARGRNEQFF.

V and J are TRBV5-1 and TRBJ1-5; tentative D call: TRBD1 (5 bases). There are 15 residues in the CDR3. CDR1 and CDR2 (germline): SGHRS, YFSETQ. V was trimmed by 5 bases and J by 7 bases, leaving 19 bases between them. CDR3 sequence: CASRSGTAPGQPQHF. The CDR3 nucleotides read TGCGCCAGCAGATCCGGGACTGCTCCGGGGCAGCCCCAGCATTTT.

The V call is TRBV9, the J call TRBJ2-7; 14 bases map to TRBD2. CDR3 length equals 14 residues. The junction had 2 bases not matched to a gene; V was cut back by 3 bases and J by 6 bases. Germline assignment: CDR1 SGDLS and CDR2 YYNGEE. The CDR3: CASSEGLAGVEQYF. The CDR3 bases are TGTGCCAGCAGCGAGGGACTAGCGGGAGTCGAGCAGTACTTC.

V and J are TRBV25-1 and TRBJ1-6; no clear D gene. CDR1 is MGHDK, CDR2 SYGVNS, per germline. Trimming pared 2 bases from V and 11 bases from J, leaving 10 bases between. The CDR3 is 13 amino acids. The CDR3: CASSENGLAPLHF. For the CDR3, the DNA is TGTGCCAGCAGTGAAAATGGTTTGGCACCCCTCCACTTT.

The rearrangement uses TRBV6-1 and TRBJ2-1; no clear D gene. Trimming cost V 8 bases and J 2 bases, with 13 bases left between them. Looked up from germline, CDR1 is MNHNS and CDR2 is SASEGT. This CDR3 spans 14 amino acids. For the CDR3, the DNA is TGTGCCAGCGGGCTTAGGACGACCTACAATGAGCAGTTCTTC. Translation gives CASGLRTTYNEQFF.

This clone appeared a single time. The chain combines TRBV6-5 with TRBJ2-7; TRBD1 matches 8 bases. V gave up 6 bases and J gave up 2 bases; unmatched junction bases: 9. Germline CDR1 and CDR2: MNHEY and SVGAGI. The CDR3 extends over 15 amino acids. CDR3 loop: CASRPQGGATYEQYF. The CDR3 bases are TGTGCCAGCAGACCACAGGGGGGAGCGACCTACGAGCAGTACTTC.

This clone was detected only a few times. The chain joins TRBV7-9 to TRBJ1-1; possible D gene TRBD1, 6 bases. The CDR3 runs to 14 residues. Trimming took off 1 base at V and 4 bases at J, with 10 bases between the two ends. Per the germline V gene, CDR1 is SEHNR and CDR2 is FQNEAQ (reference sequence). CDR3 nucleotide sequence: TGTGCCAGCAGCTTAGGAGGGGGGGCCACTGAAGCTTTCTTT. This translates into CASSLGGGATEAFF. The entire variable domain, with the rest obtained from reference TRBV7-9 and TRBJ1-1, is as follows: DTGVSQNPRHKITKRGQNVTFRCDPISEHNRLYWYRQTLGQGPEFLTYFQNEAQLEKSRLLSDRFSAERPKGSFSTLEIQRTEQGDSAMYLCASSLGGGATEAFFGQGTRLTVV.

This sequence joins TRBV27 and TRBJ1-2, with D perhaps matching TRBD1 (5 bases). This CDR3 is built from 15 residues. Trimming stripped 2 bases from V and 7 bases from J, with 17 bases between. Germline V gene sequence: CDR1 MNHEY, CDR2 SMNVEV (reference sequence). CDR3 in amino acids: CASSLRGQLAGGYTF. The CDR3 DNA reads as TGTGCCAGCAGTTTACGGGGCCAGCTCGCCGGTGGCTACACCTTC.

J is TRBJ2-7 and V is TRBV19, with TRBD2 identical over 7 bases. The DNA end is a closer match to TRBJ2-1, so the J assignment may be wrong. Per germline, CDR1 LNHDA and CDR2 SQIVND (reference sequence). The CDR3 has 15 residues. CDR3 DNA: TGTGCCAGTAGTATGGGGAGCGGGGTCGGCCCTGAGCAGTTCTTC. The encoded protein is CASSMGSGVGPEQFF.

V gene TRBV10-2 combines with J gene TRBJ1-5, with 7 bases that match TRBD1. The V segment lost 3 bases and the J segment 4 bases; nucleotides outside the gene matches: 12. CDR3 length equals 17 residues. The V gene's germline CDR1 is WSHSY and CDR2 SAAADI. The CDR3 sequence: CASSDLRTGASNQPQHF. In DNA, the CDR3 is TGCGCCAGCAGTGACCTACGGACAGGAGCCTCTAATCAGCCCCAGCATTTT.

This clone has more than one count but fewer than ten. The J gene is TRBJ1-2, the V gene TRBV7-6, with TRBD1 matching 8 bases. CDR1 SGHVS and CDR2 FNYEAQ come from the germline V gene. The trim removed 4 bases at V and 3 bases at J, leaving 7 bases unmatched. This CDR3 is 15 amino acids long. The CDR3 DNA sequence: TGTGCCAGCAGCTCGTCCGGGACAGGTTACTATGGCTACACCTTC. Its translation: CASSSSGTGYYGYTF. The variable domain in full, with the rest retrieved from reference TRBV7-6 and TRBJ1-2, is GAGVSQSPRYKVTKRGQDVALRCDPISGHVSLYWYRQALGQGPEFLTYFNYEAQQDKSGLPNDRFSAERPEGSISTLTIQRTEQRDSAMYRCASSSSGTGYYGYTFGSGTRLTVV.

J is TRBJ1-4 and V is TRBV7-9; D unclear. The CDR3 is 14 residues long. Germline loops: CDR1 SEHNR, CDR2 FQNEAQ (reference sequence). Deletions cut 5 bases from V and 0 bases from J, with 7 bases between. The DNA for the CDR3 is TGTGCCAGCAGCGTCAGTACAACTAATGAAAAACTGTTTTTT. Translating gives CASSVSTTNEKLFF.

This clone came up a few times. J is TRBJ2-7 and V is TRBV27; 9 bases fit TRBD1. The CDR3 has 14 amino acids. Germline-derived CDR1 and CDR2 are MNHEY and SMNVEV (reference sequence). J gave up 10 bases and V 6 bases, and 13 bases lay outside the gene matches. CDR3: CASRPGDRGSAQYF. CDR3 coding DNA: TGTGCCAGCAGGCCAGGAGACAGGGGGAGCGCTCAGTACTTC.